These T cell receptor beta chains were read from a single sample in a study of OX40 agonist ivuxolimab in advanced cancers. Produced via immunoSEQ multiplex PCR; TCRdb's table is partial and in-frame only. Of tens of thousands of clones detected, just over 85% appear once; the ten largest clones hold more than 2.5%. The sample here was CD4+ or CD8+ T cells sorted from blood, taken in a trial of the OX40 agonist ivuxolimab. The receptors originated from an adult with an advanced solid tumor such as melanoma, head and neck, liver or kidney cancer. CDR3s include the opening cysteine and the closing phenylalanine or tryptophan. The D gene is left open where the match is weak. Not all rows give a size; the values are once, few, many and, for expanded clones, a class.

TRBD2,once,TRBJ2-7,TRBV7-2,CASSLGLAGGPGYEQYF,TGTGCCAGCAGTTTGGGACTAGCGGGAGGGCCGGGTTACGAGCAGTACTTC
NA,NA,TRBJ2-1,TRBV4-1,CASSQGGAGGNEQFF,TGCGCCAGCAGCCAAGGTGGGGCGGGTGGCAATGAGCAGTTCTTC
NA,NA,TRBJ1-1,TRBV19,CASSITQGKAAEAFF,TGTGCCAGTAGTATTACCCAGGGGAAGGCGGCCGAAGCTTTCTTT
TRBD2,NA,TRBJ2-5,TRBV5-1,CASSRGRAGKETQYF,TGCGCCAGCAGCCGAGGGAGGGCCGGGAAGGAGACCCAGTACTTC
TRBD2,NA,TRBJ2-5,TRBV7-2,CASSPHGSGNIQETQYF,TGTGCCAGCAGCCCCCACGGAAGCGGGAACATCCAAGAGACCCAGTACTTC
TRBD1,few,TRBJ1-6,TRBV28,CASSSGQGNSPLHF,TGTGCCAGCAGTTCAGGACAGGGTAATTCACCCCTCCACTTT
TRBD2,once,TRBJ2-3,TRBV6-1,CASSAWRGATDTQYF,TGTGCCAGCAGTGCTTGGCGGGGGGCCACAGATACGCAGTATTTT
NA,NA,TRBJ2-2,TRBV4-2,CASSQEGSGELFF,TGTGCCAGCAGCCAAGAGGGATCCGGGGAGCTGTTTTTT
NA,few,TRBJ1-1,TRBV5-4,CASSLTVNTEAFF,TGTGCCAGCAGCTTGACGGTGAACACTGAAGCTTTCTTT
NA,once,TRBJ1-5,TRBV9,CASSVGGVSNQPQHF,TGTGCCAGCAGCGTAGGCGGAGTTAGCAATCAGCCCCAGCATTTT
TRBD2,few,TRBJ2-7,TRBV6-1,CASIASGVLYEQYF,TGTGCCAGCATTGCTAGCGGGGTCCTCTACGAGCAGTACTTC
TRBD1,NA,TRBJ1-2,TRBV2,CASTPDRQNYGYTF,TGTGCCAGCACCCCGGACAGGCAAAACTATGGCTACACCTTC
TRBD1,NA,TRBJ2-5,TRBV18,CASSPPGGKETQYF,TGTGCCAGCTCACCTCCAGGGGGTAAAGAGACCCAGTACTTC
TRBD1,NA,TRBJ1-5,TRBV5-4,CASSFDRGNQPQHF,TGTGCCAGCAGCTTCGACAGGGGCAATCAGCCCCAGCATTTT
TRBD1,NA,TRBJ1-6,TRBV27,CASSSWDRGHSPLHF,TGTGCCAGCAGTTCCTGGGACAGGGGGCACTCACCCCTCCACTTT
TRBD1,NA,TRBJ2-1,TRBV5-4,CASSSRDRPNNEQFF,TGTGCCAGCAGCTCACGGGACAGACCAAACAATGAGCAGTTCTTC
NA,NA,TRBJ2-7,TRBV5-1,CASSQSSYEQYF,TGCGCCAGCAGCCAAAGCTCCTACGAGCAGTACTTC
TRBD1,once,TRBJ2-7,TRBV28,CASSTGTGGQQYF,TGTGCCAGCAGTACCGGGACAGGGGGGCAGCAGTACTTC
NA,NA,TRBJ1-1,TRBV1,CTSSQDNRGTASLAFF,TGCACCAGCAGCCAAGATAATAGGGGAACAGCGTCGTTAGCTTTCTTT
NA,NA,TRBJ1-2,TRBV10-3,CAISESLPKRGYTF,TGTGCCATCAGTGAGTCACTACCCAAGAGGGGCTACACCTTC
TRBD1,NA,TRBJ1-5,TRBV6-5,CASSLRQGHQPQHF,TGTGCCAGCAGCTTGAGACAGGGCCATCAGCCCCAGCATTTT
TRBD2,NA,TRBJ2-1,TRBV11-2,CASSLVSTSGGSNEQFF,TGTGCCAGCAGCTTAGTATCGACTAGCGGGGGGAGCAATGAGCAGTTCTTC
NA,NA,TRBJ1-4,TRBV2,CASSEVPVTSEKLFF,TGTGCCAGCAGTGAAGTCCCAGTAACGAGTGAAAAACTGTTTTTT
NA,NA,TRBJ2-5,TRBV7-6,CASSSGDLETQYF,TGTGCCAGCAGCTCAGGGGACTTGGAGACCCAGTACTTC
NA,NA,TRBJ2-7,TRBV5-6,CASSLVGRGTYEQYF,NA
TRBD2,NA,TRBJ2-5,TRBV23-1,CASSQWRVRGAQYF,TGCGCCAGCAGTCAATGGAGGGTCCGGGGGGCCCAGTACTTC
TRBD1,many,TRBJ1-2,TRBV13,CASSNRDSVYYGYTF,TGTGCCAGCAGCAACCGGGACAGCGTATACTATGGCTACACCTTC
NA,few,TRBJ1-1,TRBV10-3,CAITLQWGDTEAFF,TGTGCCATCACCCTCCAATGGGGCGACACTGAAGCTTTCTTT
NA,NA,TRBJ2-7,TRBV27,CASSLMGISSYEQYF,TGTGCCAGCAGTTTAATGGGAATATCCTCCTACGAGCAGTACTTC
NA,few,TRBJ1-2,TRBV2,CASSEGPGSGYTF,TGTGCCAGCAGTGAGGGGCCGGGCTCTGGCTACACCTTC
NA,NA,TRBJ1-5,TRBV6-5,CASSPDHNQPQHF,TGTGCCAGCAGTCCTGACCACAATCAGCCCCAGCATTTT
NA,once,TRBJ2-3,TRBV2,CASNHRVATDTQYF,TGTGCCAGCAACCATAGGGTCGCGACAGATACGCAGTATTTT